This T cell receptor beta chain is drawn from a study of CD8+CD57+ T cells in acquired aplastic anemia. At the level of the study: The DNA of sorted CD4+ and CD8+ cells averaged roughly 3.2 ug. Healthy CD8+ samples averaged approximately 11 million reads.

Comments on this clonotype: Its antigen is not known.

Genomic DNA, serving as template, underwent TCR beta VDJ and CDR3 profiling. TCRdb recomputed calls from the reads with MiXCR, one row per CDR3 protein. The sample lists 400,000 to 500,000 distinct CDR3 sequences; 55% to 70% were seen once. Germline CDR1 reads LNHDA; CDR2 reads SQIVND (reference sequence). There are 15 residues in the CDR3. V shed 6 bases and J shed 0 bases, with 14 bases lying between them. Study-wide results and limits: The CD8+ Simpson's diversity of patients and controls was not significantly different.

Material: sorted CD4+, CD8+, or CD8+CD57+ T cells (not recorded which) from PBMCs. The gene calls are TRBV19 and TRBJ2-5, with D perhaps assigned TRBD1 or TRBD2 (5 bases each). The TCR originated in a human donor in good health, serving as a control. CDR3 sequence (DNA): TGTGCCAGTAGAGGGGACCCTTCGTACCAAGAGACCCAGTACTTC. This encodes CASRGDPSYQETQYF.